These 19 T cell receptor beta chains came from one sample sequenced in a study of T-cell memory formation after mild COVID-19. TCRdb used MiXCR to reprocess the 5' RACE reads, holding one entry per CDR3 protein. The sample carries some 300,000 distinct CDR3 sequences, 20% to 25% recorded once. Sequencing was carried out using PBMCs or a T cell subset sorted from them (not recorded which). Receptor source: a man aged 18 to 29 who had mild COVID-19 (a few samples of this study predate the infection). Cell type and time point are not known.

A few counts support this clonotype. V is TRBV5-1 and J is TRBJ2-3; D might be TRBD2 (6 bases). Trimming left V 0 bases short and J 11 bases short, with 13 bases between. Germline CDR1 is SGHRS and CDR2 is YFSETQ. The CDR3 has 13 amino acids. The CDR3 sequence: CASSLAGGTGQYF. In nucleotides, the CDR3 is TGCGCCAGCAGCTTGGCCGGAGGGACGGGGCAGTATTTT.

The chain is built from TRBV7-2 and TRBJ2-4; TRBD1 matches at 7 bases. Unmatched junction bases numbered 4, after V lost 4 bases and J lost 1 base. This CDR3 spans 15 amino acids. In germline, CDR1 is SGHTA, CDR2 FQGNSA. The CDR3 nucleotides are TGTGCCAGCAGCTCCGACAGGGTGGCCAAAAACATTCAGTACTTC. It specifies CASSSDRVAKNIQYF. Using reference TRBV7-2 and TRBJ2-4 for the parts outside the CDR3, the full variable domain is GAGVSQSPSNKVTEKGKDVELRCDPISGHTALYWYRQSLGQGLEFLIYFQGNSAPDKSGLPSDRFSAERTGGSVSTLTIQRTQQEDSAVYLCASSSDRVAKNIQYFGAGTRLSVL.

The chain carries TRBV7-2 and TRBJ1-5; D might be TRBD1 (5 bases). V was pared by 5 bases and J by 5 bases, with 13 bases between. Germline assignment: CDR1 SGHTA and CDR2 FQGNSA. This CDR3 contains 14 residues. The CDR3 bases are TGTGCCAGCAGCCCGAGGGACGGCTATCAGCCCCAGCATTTT. This encodes CASSPRDGYQPQHF.

This chain links TRBV7-2 with TRBJ1-3; TRBD1 matches 7 bases. Germline CDR1 SGHTA, CDR2 FQGNSA. Unmatched junction bases numbered 10, after V lost 5 bases and J lost 3 bases. CDR3 length: 16 residues. The CDR3 loop reads CASSESGTVGGNTIYF. The CDR3 DNA reads as TGTGCCAGCAGCGAATCCGGGACAGTCGGTGGAAACACCATATATTTT.

This rearrangement joins TRBV4-3 to TRBJ2-3; D is possibly TRBD1 or TRBD2 (5 bases each). Germline V CDR1 and CDR2: LGHNA, YSLEER. This CDR3 spans 15 amino acids. V was cut by 4 bases and J by 6 bases, with 17 bases left in between. The CDR3 DNA sequence: TGCGCCAGCAGCCCCCAGGGAGAGTCGGTCGATACGCAGTATTTT. This translates into CASSPQGESVDTQYF.

The chain uses TRBV5-1 and TRBJ2-1, with a possible D match to TRBD2 (6 bases). The V gene lost 1 base and the J gene lost 7 bases, with 15 bases spanning the gap. The CDR3 is 15 amino acids. The V gene's germline CDR1 is SGHRS and CDR2 YFSETQ. Written as DNA, the CDR3 is TGCGCCAGCAGCTTGTTTTCACAAGGAGGGAATGAGCAGTTCTTC. It specifies CASSLFSQGGNEQFF.

In its sample, this clonotype was seen many times. V and J are TRBV7-2 and TRBJ2-2; either TRBD1 or TRBD2 may supply D (6 bases each). The CDR3 runs to 14 residues. Looked up from germline, CDR1 is SGHTA and CDR2 is FQGNSA. With 3 bases removed from V and 4 bases from J, the gap between germline ends came to 9 bases. The CDR3 loop is CASSFEGGTGELFF. The CDR3, as DNA: TGTGCCAGCAGCTTTGAGGGGGGCACCGGGGAGCTGTTTTTT.

The sample holds a few counts of this clonotype. The chain uses TRBV18 and TRBJ1-2, with D unclear. With 2 bases removed from V and 4 bases from J, the gap between germline ends came to 14 bases. Germline assignment: CDR1 KGHSH and CDR2 LQKENI. The CDR3 is made up of 15 amino acids. CDR3 bases: TGTGCCAGCTCACCATTCGTACAAGCCGCCTATGGCTACACCTTC. This codes for CASSPFVQAAYGYTF.

This clonotype was observed a handful of times. The genes are TRBV3-1 and TRBJ2-1; D uncertain. Germline V gene data show CDR1 as LGHDT and CDR2 as YNNKEL (reference sequence). V gave up 4 bases and J gave up 8 bases, with 9 bases separating them. This CDR3 spans 12 amino acids. CDR3 nucleotide sequence: TGTGCCAGCAGCCTCAGACGGGATGAGCAGTTCTTC. This encodes CASSLRRDEQFF.

The rearrangement links TRBV7-8 to TRBJ1-1; 7 nucleotides line up with TRBD1. The germline gives CDR1 SGHVS, CDR2 FQNEAQ. Trimming at V came to 5 bases and at J to 6 bases, leaving 12 bases not matched to a gene. This CDR3 region has 15 residues. CDR3 amino acids: CASSPRGLHRAEAFF. The CDR3 DNA follows: TGTGCCAGCAGCCCTAGGGGGCTCCATCGGGCTGAAGCTTTCTTT.

This clonotype was observed a few times. The chain employs TRBV6-2 or TRBV6-3 and TRBJ1-6; D is unresolved. The CDR3 spans 15 residues. Germline V gene sequence: CDR1 MNHEY, CDR2 SVGEGT. Between the trimmed V and J ends, which lost 2 bases and 13 bases, there was a span of 18 bases. Here the CDR3 reads CASSYGVTKRLPLHF. In nucleotides, the CDR3 is TGTGCCAGCAGTTACGGGGTGACCAAACGATTGCCCCTCCACTTT.

The rearrangement links TRBV4-1 to TRBJ2-7; 8 nucleotides align to TRBD1. V dropped 0 bases and J dropped 3; count of bases not matched to a gene: 1. Germline CDR1 and CDR2: MGHRA and YSYEKL. This CDR3 spans 14 amino acids. CDR3 nucleotides: TGCGCCAGCAGCCAAGATGACAGGGGCTACGAGCAGTACGTC. Its protein product is CASSQDDRGYEQYV.

This sequence joins TRBV6-6 and TRBJ2-7; D call uncertain. Germline V gives CDR1 MNHNY, CDR2 SVGAGI (reference sequence). V lost 0 bases to trimming and J lost 6 bases, with 9 bases between them. There are 13 residues in the CDR3. CDR3 bases: TGTGCCAGCAGTTACTCGGCCGACCTCGAGCAGTACTTC. This gives the protein CASSYSADLEQYF.

This clonotype was observed a handful of times. The chain is built from TRBV7-2 and TRBJ2-3, with 10 bases identical to TRBD2. The germline V gene encodes CDR1 SGHTA and CDR2 FQGNSA. J gave up 2 bases and V 2 bases, and 4 bases lay outside the gene matches. The CDR3 runs 16 residues. The CDR3 spells CASSLRAGGITDTQYF. The DNA for the CDR3 is TGTGCCAGCAGCTTACGAGCGGGGGGGATCACAGATACGCAGTATTTT.

J is TRBJ1-2 and V is TRBV6-5; 8 bases match TRBD1. This CDR3 region has 16 residues. Trimming cost V 6 bases and J 4 bases; bases outside gene matches: 13. Germline V gene sequence: CDR1 MNHEY, CDR2 SVGAGI. CDR3 sequence (DNA): TGTGCCAGCAGCGCTGACAGGGGACAAGGCAGCTATGGCTACACCTTC. This codes for CASSADRGQGSYGYTF.

The table lists this clonotype with a few counts. V and J are TRBV4-2 and TRBJ2-5; D remains ambiguous. Germline V lookup: CDR1 LGHNA, CDR2 YNFKEQ. The CDR3 covers 16 residues. V lost 0 bases to trimming and J lost 2 bases, with 13 bases between them. CDR3 region: CASSQDGLGIQETQYF. The CDR3 coding sequence is TGTGCCAGCAGCCAAGATGGGTTGGGGATACAAGAGACCCAGTACTTC.

The V call is TRBV6-5, the J call TRBJ2-7, with D tentatively TRBD2 (5 bases). Trimming shortened V by 2 bases and J by 1 base, and 12 bases separated the two germline ends. The CDR3 has 15 amino acids. Germline CDR1 and CDR2: MNHEY and SVGAGI. For the CDR3, the DNA is TGTGCCAGCAGTTACGCCGCCTCGGGGTCCTACGAGCAGTACGTC. Its translation is CASSYAASGSYEQYV.

This clonotype was found a few times. This chain links TRBV6-5 with TRBJ1-3, with D perhaps TRBD1 (5 bases). This CDR3 contains 13 residues. V was cut by 8 bases and J by 4 bases, with 12 bases left in between. In germline, CDR1 is MNHEY, CDR2 SVGAGI. CDR3 DNA: TGTGCCAGCCGGCCCAGGGTCGGAAACACCATATATTTT. It yields the protein CASRPRVGNTIYF.

The rearrangement uses TRBV20-1 and TRBJ2-5, with D maybe TRBD2 (6 bases). The CDR3 is 13 residues long. The germline V and J ends were trimmed by 3 bases and 2 bases, with 10 bases remaining between them. Germline values: CDR1 DFQATT, CDR2 SNEGSKA (reference sequence). CDR3 nucleotides: TGCAGTGCTAGTTACGCGGGACAAGAGACCCAGTACTTC. As protein: CSASYAGQETQYF.